The source of this TCR beta chain is a study of blood T cell repertoires in COVID-19. Produced via immunoSEQ multiplex PCR; TCRdb's table is partial and in-frame only. This sample has 270,000 or so clones, with roughly 93% found just once. V dropped 3 bases and J dropped 0; count of bases not matched to a gene: 7. This CDR3 contains 18 residues. Germline values: CDR1 SGHRS, CDR2 YFSETQ. The sequenced sample consisted of PBMCs or T cells enriched from blood (not recorded which). The chain links TRBV5-1 to TRBJ2-7, with 15 bases aligning to TRBD2. The clonotype was recovered from a woman in her thirties or forties with acute COVID-19. The CDR3 nucleotides read TGCGCCAGCAGCTCGGGACTAGCGGGGGGCTTGAACTCCTACGAGCAGTACTTC. Residues: CASSSGLAGGLNSYEQYF.